The 5 T cell receptor beta chains given below trace back to one sample, sequenced in a study of regulatory T cells in long-lasting Graves disease. Time point noted: newly diagnosed GD, antithyroid drugs for less than 3 months. The TCR library was prepared using RNA isolated from PBMCs. HTBI primers from iRepertoire and Arm-PCR of CDR3 regions yielded the TCR beta libraries. Each CDR3 protein gets one entry after TCRdb re-called the multiplex PCR reads with MiXCR. Of 360,000 or so distinct CDR3 sequences listed, about a sixth are singletons. The sample also formed part of further work on T cells in Graves' hyperthyroidism and ophthalmopathy.

The sequencing used peripheral blood mononuclear cells (PBMCs), collected at new diagnosis, from a patient treated with antithyroid drugs. The receptors here all came from a woman between 18 and 29 years old with Graves disease.

This clonotype was seen a single time. The chain employs TRBV7-9 and TRBJ1-1; no definite D call. The CDR3 consists of 15 residues. The germline V and J ends were trimmed by 6 bases and 0 bases, with 14 bases remaining between them. Germline-derived CDR1 and CDR2 are SEHNR and FQNEAQ (reference sequence). Here the CDR3 DNA reads TGTGCCAGCAGTAATAGGAAGCAGCTGAACACTGAAGCTTTCTTT. Translated, it gives CASSNRKQLNTEAFF.

This clonotype was recorded at least ten times. The chain combines TRBV30 with TRBJ2-7, with unresolved D. The CDR3 spans 10 residues. Germline CDR1 reads GTSNPN; CDR2 reads SVGIG (reference sequence). The V and J ends lost 5 bases and 5 bases respectively, with 7 bases between them. CDR3 loop: CAWGSNEQYF. The CDR3 DNA reads as TGTGCCTGGGGAAGTAACGAGCAGTACTTC.

In this sample, this clonotype turned up many times. The gene calls are TRBV5-1 and TRBJ2-3; 10 nucleotides agree with TRBD1. Losses at the gene ends were 4 bases for V and 9 bases for J; bases not matched to a gene: 5. The CDR3 totals 13 residues. Looked up from germline, CDR1 is SGHRS and CDR2 is YFSETQ. This chain's CDR3 is CASSTGQGETQYF. DNA of the CDR3: TGCGCCAGCAGCACCGGACAGGGGGAGACGCAGTATTTT. Complete variable domain (other parts from reference TRBV5-1 and TRBJ2-3): KAGVTQTPRYLIKTRGQQVTLSCSPISGHRSVSWYQQTPGQGLQFLFEYFSETQRNKGNFPGRFSGRQFSNSRSEMNVSTLELGDSALYLCASSTGQGETQYFGPGTRLTVL.

This sequence joins TRBV28 and TRBJ2-1; 12 bases align to TRBD2. Germline CDR1 reads MDHEN; CDR2 reads SYDVKM. This CDR3 spans 14 amino acids. With V trimmed by 4 bases and J by 8 bases, 3 bases remained unmatched. CDR3 DNA sequence: TGTGCCAGCAGTTCTAGCGGGGGGGCCGATGAGCAGTTCTTC. This sequence encodes CASSSSGGADEQFF.

In its sample, this clonotype was seen many times. The chain joins TRBV7-9 to TRBJ1-5; D may be TRBD1 (5 bases). V lost 1 base, J lost 4 bases, and 14 bases lay in between. CDR1 and CDR2 (germline): SEHNR, FQNEAQ (reference sequence). CDR3 size: 16 residues. The CDR3 spells CASSLDQGGPNQPQHF. CDR3 sequence (DNA): TGTGCCAGCAGCTTAGATCAGGGCGGCCCTAATCAGCCCCAGCATTTT.